The rows below give T cell receptor beta chains drawn from one sample of a study of blood T cell repertoires in COVID-19. Data came from immunoSEQ multiplex PCR; TCRdb stores just in-frame clones and leaves some out. The data show approximately 46,000 clones, more than 70% seen once. The sample taken for sequencing was peripheral blood. The receptors originated from a human donor in a cohort sampled during active COVID-19. The CDR3 runs from the conserved cysteine through the conserved F or W. The D gene is left open where the match is weak. Size is stated for part of the rows, as once, few or many counts, or as a class when the clone is expanded.

j_gene | d_gene | v_gene | abundance | CDR3aa | CDR3nt
TRBJ1-5 | TRBD1 | TRBV28 | - | CASRVRQGSYSNQPQHF | TGTGCCAGCAGGGTACGACAGGGATCTTATAGCAATCAGCCCCAGCATTTT
TRBJ1-6 | - | TRBV6-2/TRBV6-3 | few | CASSYSIAGNNSPLHF | TGTGCCAGCAGTTACTCGATCGCAGGGAATAATTCACCCCTCCACTTT
TRBJ2-6 | - | TRBV19 | - | CASSIWGPGGANVLTF | TGTGCCAGTAGTATATGGGGGCCGGGTGGGGCCAACGTCCTGACTTTC
TRBJ1-1 | - | TRBV6-5 | once | CASSTQLVEYTEAFF | TGTGCCAGCAGTACCCAGCTAGTCGAGTACACTGAAGCTTTCTTT
TRBJ2-3 | TRBD2 | TRBV9 | - | CASSVEWRGVTDTQYF | TGTGCCAGCAGCGTAGAGTGGCGGGGGGTCACAGATACGCAGTATTTT
TRBJ2-7 | TRBD1 | TRBV28 | - | CASSPSPWTGPYEQYF | TGTGCCAGCAGCCCAAGCCCCTGGACAGGGCCCTACGAGCAGTACTTC
TRBJ2-5 | TRBD2 | TRBV7-2 | - | CASSLSGGSETQYF | TGTGCCAGCAGCTTATCGGGGGGATCAGAGACCCAGTACTTC
TRBJ1-5 | - | TRBV20-1 | - | CSASAGGRGNQPQHF | TGCAGTGCTAGTGCGGGGGGCAGGGGCAATCAGCCCCAGCATTTT
TRBJ1-1 | TRBD1 | TRBV28 | - | CASSQHGTVDTEAFF | TGTGCCAGCAGTCAACATGGGACAGTCGACACTGAAGCTTTCTTT
TRBJ2-5 | - | TRBV5-1 | - | CASSGGTALGETQYF | TGCGCCAGCAGCGGGGGGACGGCCCTCGGCGAGACCCAGTACTTC
TRBJ2-5 | TRBD2 | TRBV30 | - | CAWSIAGGRQETQYF | TGTGCCTGGAGTATAGCGGGAGGCCGCCAAGAGACCCAGTACTTC
TRBJ2-2 | - | TRBV7-9 | - | CASSLGGGNTGELFF | TGTGCCAGCAGCTTAGGGGGGGGCAACACCGGGGAGCTGTTTTTT
TRBJ2-3 | TRBD2 | TRBV7-2 | - | CASSLLWASGGITDTQYF | TGTGCCAGCAGCTTACTCTGGGCTAGCGGGGGGATAACAGATACGCAGTATTTT
TRBJ2-7 | TRBD1 | TRBV11-2 | once | CASSPRGQGNYEQYF | TGTGCCAGCAGCCCCCGGGGACAGGGGAACTACGAGCAGTACTTC
TRBJ2-7 | - | TRBV19 | - | CASSIGQNNYEQYF | TGTGCCAGTAGTATTGGGCAGAATAACTACGAGCAGTACTTC
TRBJ2-1 | - | TRBV6-5 | - | CASSPPRLDLNEQFF | TGTGCCAGCAGTCCGCCGCGACTAGACCTCAATGAGCAGTTCTTC
TRBJ1-2 | - | TRBV3-1/TRBV3-2 | - | CASSQVRGYYGYTF | TGTGCCAGCAGCCAAGTCCGAGGGTACTATGGCTACACCTTC
TRBJ2-1 | TRBD2 | TRBV6-2/TRBV6-3 | few | CASSTSGSYNEQFF | TGTGCCAGCAGTACCAGCGGGAGCTACAATGAGCAGTTCTTC
TRBJ1-2 | TRBD1 | TRBV7-9 | - | CASSLIGTGFYGYTF | TGTGCCAGCAGCTTAATAGGGACAGGTTTTTATGGCTACACCTTC
TRBJ2-7 | - | TRBV3-1/TRBV3-2 | - | CASSQEGWTAPGNEQYF | TGTGCCAGCAGCCAAGAAGGATGGACCGCCCCCGGGAACGAGCAGTACTTC
TRBJ2-7 | TRBD1 | TRBV7-9 | - | CASSLGGTGDYEQYF | TGTGCCAGCAGCTTAGGTGGGACAGGGGACTACGAGCAGTACTTC
TRBJ1-6 | - | TRBV6-6 | once | CASSSLIQGDSPLHF | TGTGCCAGCAGTTCTCTTATCCAAGGGGATTCACCCCTCCACTTT
TRBJ2-7 | TRBD1 | TRBV7-2 | - | CASSLMDRGDEQYF | TGTGCCAGCAGCTTAATGGACAGGGGGGACGAGCAGTACTTC
TRBJ2-1 | - | TRBV4-1 | - | CASSQVQGGSLEQFF | TGCGCCAGCAGCCAAGTCCAGGGGGGTAGCCTCGAGCAGTTCTTC
TRBJ1-6 | - | TRBV7-2 | - | CASSKREGPALPANSPLHF | TGTGCCAGCAGCAAAAGGGAGGGCCCCGCCCTACCGGCGAATTCACCCCTCCACTTT
TRBJ2-1 | TRBD2 | TRBV5-1 | - | CASQGTSDFNEQFF | TGCGCCAGCCAAGGGACTAGCGATTTCAATGAGCAGTTCTTC
TRBJ2-4 | - | TRBV30 | - | CAWSVRWALDGENIQYF | TGTGCCTGGAGTGTACGTTGGGCGCTCGACGGGGAAAACATTCAGTACTTC
TRBJ2-3 | - | TRBV6-5 | - | CASSRSGEGADTQYF | TGTGCCAGCAGCCGGTCGGGAGAGGGCGCAGATACGCAGTATTTT
TRBJ2-2 | - | TRBV10-3 | few | CAISGAGDTGELFF | TGTGCCATCAGTGGGGCAGGGGATACCGGGGAGCTGTTTTTT